Listed below are T cell receptor beta chains from one sample, sequenced in a study of long-term antiretroviral therapy in people with HIV. Using immunoSEQ multiplex PCR, the repertoire was profiled, and TCRdb retains in-frame clones only, with some absent. The table records more than 15,000 clones, roughly nine tenths of them present only once. This material consisted of unsorted PBMCs, taken 0.3 years after starting antiretroviral therapy. The receptors derive from a man aged 55 to 70 with HIV. CDR3s include the opening cysteine and the closing phenylalanine or tryptophan. D genes are given only for firm matches. Expanded clones get a size class; other rows say once, few or many, or leave the size out.

>.|14|.|TRBV11-2|TRBJ1-1
CASSLAGANTEAFF
>.|15|once|TRBV2|TRBJ2-3
CASSQEQGPPDTQYF
>.|11|.|TRBV6-5|TRBJ1-5
CASSGWRPQHF
>.|17|once|TRBV5-1|TRBJ2-1
CASSFRSGPNAHNEQFF
>.|16|.|TRBV4-1|TRBJ2-4
CASSLVSGGKQNIQYF
>.|14|.|TRBV4-3|TRBJ2-1
CASSQRQVPNEQFF
>.|12|.|TRBV5-1|TRBJ2-3
CASSSDTDTQYF
>.|19|.|TRBV4-2|TRBJ1-2
CASSQGAGDPGRLTYGYTF
>TRBD2|16|once|TRBV6-1|TRBJ2-2
CASSEASGGVSGELFF
>.|14|.|TRBV28|TRBJ2-7
CATTEGGSSYEQYF
>.|13|.|TRBV6-6|TRBJ1-2
CASSYFPWDGYTF
>TRBD1|16|.|TRBV4-3|TRBJ1-2
CASSQAGTGTSYGYTF
>TRBD1|14|.|TRBV4-1|TRBJ1-5
CASSQEQGVQPQHF
>TRBD2|19|.|TRBV10-3|TRBJ2-3
CAISEPAGVRGVNTDTQYF
>.|13|.|TRBV7-9|TRBJ1-2
CASSLDINYGYTF
>.|12|.|TRBV5-1|TRBJ1-4
CASSLVGEKLFF
>.|15|.|TRBV10-1|TRBJ2-3
CASSEGQTPADTQYF
>TRBD2|15|.|TRBV29-1|TRBJ2-5
CSVDGAGPPQETQYF
>TRBD2|18|.|TRBV19|TRBJ2-1
CASSPGTSGGLLYNEQFF
>TRBD2|16|.|TRBV5-1|TRBJ2-7
CASSLGFKRGLYEQYF
>.|14|.|TRBV10-1|TRBJ2-5
CASSATIGGETQYF
>.|11|.|TRBV21-1|TRBJ1-2
CASSRDRVYTF
>.|13|.|TRBV13|TRBJ2-7
CASSFGLFYEQYF
>TRBD1|15|.|TRBV9|TRBJ2-7
CASSASDRRLYEQYF
>TRBD1|14|.|TRBV28|TRBJ1-4
CASSPGGFNEKLFF
>TRBD2|15|.|TRBV7-2|TRBJ2-2
CASRGGGGRTGELFF
>.|13|.|TRBV18|TRBJ1-5
CASSSRDDQPQHF
>.|17|.|TRBV10-1|TRBJ2-3
CASSQLNAGTITDTQYF
>.|14|.|TRBV7-9|TRBJ2-5
CASSLLGSKETQYF
>.|13|.|TRBV25-1|TRBJ1-1
CASLMSGKNEAFF
>.|14|.|TRBV28|TRBJ1-5
CASSLLNSNQPQHF